This entry features one TCR beta chain sequence. Its specificity is unknown. The data belong to a study of blood T cells in healthy people across ages. Study conclusions and caveats: When set beside aged donors, long-lived donors presented more naive CD4+ cells and higher diversity.

The use of a sample-barcoded 5' primer and a J-beta primer mix characterized a second PCR of about 7 to 12 cycles. Using its own MiXCR run on the 5' RACE reads, TCRdb lists one record per CDR3 protein. The sample carries hundreds of thousands of distinct CDR3 sequences, 49% recorded once. Germline V lookup: CDR1 DFQATT, CDR2 SNEGSKA (reference sequence). Trimming removed 3 bases at V and 3 bases at J, with 15 bases between. The CDR3 length is 15 residues. In terms of origin and age, donors were healthy Caucasian individuals from Russia aged roughly 6 to 100. The study isolated at least 6.5 million PBMCs from each sample.

This clonotype was sampled from a woman aged 55 to 70 in good health. The sequenced material came from blood. The V call is TRBV20-1, the J call TRBJ1-5; tentatively, D is TRBD1 (6 bases). CDR3 protein: CSARVSGAVNQPQHF. Here the CDR3 DNA reads TGCAGTGCTAGGGTCTCGGGGGCAGTCAATCAGCCCCAGCATTTT.